This T cell receptor (beta chain) was obtained from a study of T-cell reconstitution after alpha-beta-depleted transplantation in children (dated by TCRdb to 2016 to 2017). A note on the overall study: The study quantitatively tracked T-cell immune reconstitution after TCRalphabeta/CD19-depleted allogeneic hematopoietic cell transplantation in children using TCR repertoire profiling.

Receptor amplification or capture employed PCR. The sample was run on an Illumina HiSeq 2500. To normalize quantification of the TCRbeta repertoire, the TCR libraries were built with molecular barcoding that relied on unique molecular identifiers. TCRdb trimmed the raw reads at Q25, called clones with MiXCR and kept productive beta chains. One record per CDR3 amino acid sequence lists the most common genes and DNA. In all, the sample holds about 980,000 distinct CDR3 sequences, and roughly 29% of those were seen once. The leading ten clones occupy around 30% of the sample. As to this clonotype: The clone's antigen remains unknown. Base qualities are not provided; no much larger clone lies one nucleotide away.

Taken from cysteine to phenylalanine, the CDR3 has 15 residues. Only CDR3 DNA is held: 45 bases, read in frame from base 1. Sequences LGHNA (CDR1) and YNFKEQ (CDR2) are obtained from the germline V gene. Cut back by 0 bases and 0 bases, the V and J ends lie 9 bases apart. The research as a whole found: Apparently early alphabetaT-cell count recovery about two months after transplant reportedly relied on only several hundred rapidly expanded clones derived from non-depleted graft cells. In some patients, the high TCRbeta diversity seen at day 60 was put down to recipient T cells and intrathymic progenitors that had survived conditioning. Over the following months the frequencies of hyperexpanded clones went down, and after one year T-cell counts and TCRbeta diversity were mostly credited to newly produced T cells.

Per the publication, the treatment or condition label means: allogeneic hematopoietic cell transplantation with graft depleted of TCRalphabeta T cells and CD19 B cells. TCRalphabeta/CD19-depleted allogeneic hematopoietic cell grafts were given to the transplant recipients, all of whom were children. The rearrangement joined TRBV4-2 to TRBJ2-7; the D gene is unclear. Source: PBMCs, mostly from graft donor cells, taken 360 days after TCRalphabeta/CD19-depleted stem cell transplant. The TCR originated in a boy younger than two who had a stem cell transplant for SCID, so the T cells may come from the graft donor. Here is the DNA: TGTGCCAGCAGCCAAGATCGGATCTACTCCTACGAGCAGTACTTC. This translates into CASSQDRIYSYEQYF.